The source of this T cell receptor beta chain is a study of T cells in Graves' hyperthyroidism and ophthalmopathy. RNA transcripts gave rise to amplified TCR beta CDR3 regions. During a first-round RT-PCR of the TCR CDR3, the HTBI primer set was used. TCRdb re-analysed the multiplex PCR reads in MiXCR, keeping a single row per CDR3 protein. The sample lists roughly 290,000 distinct CDR3 sequences, roughly 15% seen once, with roughly 7.9% in the top ten. This clonotype appeared many times. CDR1 and CDR2 (germline): SNHLY, FYNNEI. J lost 7 bases, V lost 8 bases, and 4 bases had no gene match. There are 13 residues in the CDR3.

The sequence came from a middle-aged woman with Graves' hyperthyroidism. Sequences were obtained from blood. The rearrangement links TRBV2 to TRBJ1-4; 10 nucleotides line up with TRBD1. The CDR3 region is CASAGDRGEKLFF. The CDR3 region has the DNA TGTGCCAGCGCTGGGGACAGGGGTGAAAAACTGTTTTTT.